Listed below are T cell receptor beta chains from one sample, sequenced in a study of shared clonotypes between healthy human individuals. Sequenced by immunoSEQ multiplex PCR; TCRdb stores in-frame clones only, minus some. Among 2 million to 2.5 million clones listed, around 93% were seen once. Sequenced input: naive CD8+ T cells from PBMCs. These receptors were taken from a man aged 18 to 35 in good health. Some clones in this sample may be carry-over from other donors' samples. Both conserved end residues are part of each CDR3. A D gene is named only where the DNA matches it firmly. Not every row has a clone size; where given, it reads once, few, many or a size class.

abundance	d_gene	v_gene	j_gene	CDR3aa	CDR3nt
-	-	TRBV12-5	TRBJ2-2	CASYPGTGELFF	TGTGCTAGTTATCCGGGCACCGGGGAGCTGTTTTTT
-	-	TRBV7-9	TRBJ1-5	CASSLGGLGQPQHF	TGTGCCAGCAGCTTGGGGGGCTTAGGGCAGCCCCAGCATTTT
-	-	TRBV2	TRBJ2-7	CASRVSGGSYEQYF	TGTGCCAGCAGGGTCTCTGGGGGCTCCTACGAGCAGTACTTC
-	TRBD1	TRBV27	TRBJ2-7	CASSHRTGDEQYF	TGTGCCAGCAGTCACCGTACAGGGGACGAGCAGTACTTC
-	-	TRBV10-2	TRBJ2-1	CASSRGSGSYNEQFF	TGCGCCAGCTCAAGAGGATCGGGCTCCTACAATGAGCAGTTCTTC
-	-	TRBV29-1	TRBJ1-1	CSVGGQAFF	TGCAGCGTTGGGGGACAAGCTTTCTTT
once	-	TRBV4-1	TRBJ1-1	CASSQLQFGTEAFF	TGCGCCAGCAGCCAATTACAATTTGGGACTGAAGCTTTCTTT
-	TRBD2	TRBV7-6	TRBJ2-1	CASSFDVTSGGNEQFF	TGTGCCAGCAGCTTCGATGTTACTAGCGGGGGAAATGAGCAGTTCTTC
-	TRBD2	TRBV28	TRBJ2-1	CASSLLAGGSNEQFF	TGTGCCAGCAGTCTCCTAGCGGGAGGGAGTAATGAGCAGTTCTTC
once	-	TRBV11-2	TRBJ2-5	CASRKRVEETQYF	TGTGCCAGCAGGAAAAGGGTTGAAGAGACCCAGTACTTC
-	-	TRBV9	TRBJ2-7	CASSGGDGNTYEQYF	TGTGCCAGCAGTGGCGGGGACGGGAATACCTACGAGCAGTACTTC
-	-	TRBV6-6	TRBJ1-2	CASRGSGGYTF	TGTGCCAGCAGAGGGTCTGGCGGCTACACCTTC
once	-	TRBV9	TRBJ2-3	CASSTPGLSGLTDTQYF	TGTGCCAGCAGCACCCCCGGGCTTTCGGGTTTGACAGATACGCAGTATTTT
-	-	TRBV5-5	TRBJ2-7	CASGGNEQYF	TGTGCCAGCGGGGGGAACGAGCAGTACTTC
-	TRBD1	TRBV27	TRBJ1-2	CASTLTGSGGGYGYTF	TGTGCCAGCACCTTAACCGGGTCAGGGGGTGGCTATGGCTACACCTTC
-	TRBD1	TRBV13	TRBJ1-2	CASSENNRGNYGYTF	TGTGCCAGCAGCGAAAATAACAGGGGGAACTATGGCTACACCTTC
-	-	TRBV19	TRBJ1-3	CAISQRSGNTIYF	TGTGCCATTTCCCAGCGGTCTGGAAACACCATATATTTT
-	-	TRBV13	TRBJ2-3	CASTRGPEADTQYF	TGTGCCAGCACCCGAGGGCCCGAGGCAGATACGCAGTATTTT
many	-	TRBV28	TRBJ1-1	CASSLSRGTAEAFF	TGTGCCAGCAGTTTAAGTCGGGGGACCGCTGAAGCTTTCTTT
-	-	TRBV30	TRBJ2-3	CAWTEGGEQYF	TGTGCCTGGACCGAAGGAGGAGAGCAGTATTTT
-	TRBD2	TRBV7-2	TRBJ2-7	CASSLGTSGASYEQYF	TGTGCCAGCAGCTTAGGAACTAGCGGGGCGTCCTACGAGCAGTACTTC
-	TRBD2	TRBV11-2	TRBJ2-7	CASSRGGSGRLGYEQYF	TGTGCCAGCAGCCGCGGAGGTAGCGGGAGATTGGGCTACGAGCAGTACTTC
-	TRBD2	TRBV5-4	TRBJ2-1	CASNLRDYSYNEQFF	TGTGCCAGCAACTTACGGGACTACTCCTACAATGAGCAGTTCTTC
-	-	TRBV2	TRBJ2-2	CASTGVRNTGELFF	TGTGCCAGTACCGGGGTTAGAAACACCGGGGAGCTGTTTTTT
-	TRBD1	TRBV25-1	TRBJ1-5	CASSAQGRSNQPQHF	TGTGCCAGCAGTGCACAGGGGAGAAGCAATCAGCCCCAGCATTTT
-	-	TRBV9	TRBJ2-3	CASSAPTDTQYF	TGTGCCAGCAGCGCCCCTACAGATACGCAGTATTTT
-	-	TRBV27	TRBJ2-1	CASSWQGGHEQFF	TGTGCCAGCAGTTGGCAGGGCGGTCATGAGCAGTTCTTC
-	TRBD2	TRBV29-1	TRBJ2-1	CSVPPWTSGSNEQFF	TGCAGCGTTCCACCTTGGACTAGCGGGAGTAATGAGCAGTTCTTC
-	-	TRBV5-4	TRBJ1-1	CASSPGSGGVGTEAFF	TGTGCCAGCAGCCCCGGGAGCGGTGGGGTCGGAACTGAAGCTTTCTTT
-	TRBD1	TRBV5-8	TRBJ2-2	CASSSRTGLNTGELFF	TGTGCCAGCAGCTCCCGGACAGGACTCAACACCGGGGAGCTGTTTTTT
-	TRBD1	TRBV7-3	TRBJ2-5	CASSDQGTGKETQYF	TGTGCCAGCAGCGACCAGGGGACAGGGAAAGAGACCCAGTACTTC
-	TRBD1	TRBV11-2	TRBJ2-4	CASSLGPGTGLHIQYF	TGTGCCAGCAGCTTAGGTCCGGGGACAGGTCTACACATTCAGTACTTC
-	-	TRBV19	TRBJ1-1	CASSKASFGYEAFF	TGTGCCAGTAGTAAAGCTAGTTTCGGGTATGAAGCTTTCTTT
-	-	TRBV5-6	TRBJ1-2	CASSLGGRYGYTF	TGTGCCAGCAGCTTGGGCGGCCGCTATGGCTACACCTTC
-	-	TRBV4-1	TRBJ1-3	CASSQTRGTVMESTIYF	TGCGCCAGCAGCCAGACCCGGGGAACGGTAATGGAAAGCACCATATATTTT
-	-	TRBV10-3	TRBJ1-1	CAISDGNTEAFF	TGTGCCATCAGTGACGGAAACACTGAAGCTTTCTTT
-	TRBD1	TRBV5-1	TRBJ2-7	CASSPACRQGVYEQYF	TGCGCCAGCAGCCCAGCCTGCCGACAGGGGGTCTACGAGCAGTACTTC
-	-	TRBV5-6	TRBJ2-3	CASSLAGAVTDTQYF	TGTGCCAGCAGCTTGGCGGGAGCGGTGACAGATACGCAGTATTTT
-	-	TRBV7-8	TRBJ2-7	CASSLRDISWSYEQYF	TGTGCCAGCAGCCTGAGGGACATAAGTTGGTCCTACGAGCAGTACTTC
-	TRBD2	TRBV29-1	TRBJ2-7	CSVSLRLAGLSYEQYF	TGCAGCGTTAGCCTGAGACTAGCGGGTCTCTCCTACGAGCAGTACTTC
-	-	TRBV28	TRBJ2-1	CASSSSPFEHNEQFF	TGTGCCAGCAGTTCTTCTCCGTTCGAGCACAATGAGCAGTTCTTC
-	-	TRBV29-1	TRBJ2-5	CNVEFTDSLQETQYF	TGCAACGTTGAGTTCACAGACTCCCTCCAAGAGACCCAGTACTTC
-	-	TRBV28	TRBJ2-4	CASSFAREGIQYF	TGTGCCAGCAGTTTCGCCAGGGAAGGCATTCAGTACTTC
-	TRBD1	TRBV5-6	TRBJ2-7	CASSLQGASHYEQYF	TGTGCCAGCAGCCTCCAGGGGGCGTCTCACTACGAGCAGTACTTC
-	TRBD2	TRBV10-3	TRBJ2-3	CAIKESGSNTDTQYF	TGTGCCATCAAGGAGAGCGGGAGTAATACAGATACGCAGTATTTT